These 18 T cell receptor beta chains share one sample of origin, sequenced in a study of T cell repertoires in cytomegalovirus infection (dated 2019 in TCRdb). Reads for this sample came from an Illumina HiSeq 1500. The raw public reads went through TCRdb reprocessing: fastp at Q25, MiXCR clone calling, in-frame beta chains kept. Each CDR3 protein appears once, grouped with its most common genes and DNA. Here the sample has under 200,000 distinct CDR3 sequences; 8.5% to 10% occur a single time. The top ten clones comprise about 4.6% of the sample. Sequences were obtained from PBMCs. Receptor source: a human donor in good health (CMV status not recorded). Some clones in this sample may be carry-over from other donors' samples.

Remarks on this clonotype: It may be a read error: a sequence one base away is much more abundant. V is TRBV7-2 and J is TRBJ2-3; the D is unclear. The CDR3 runs 14 residues. Per the germline V gene, CDR1 is SGHTA and CDR2 is FQGNSA. In nucleotides, the CDR3 is TGTGCCAGCAGCTTAGCACAGAACACAGAGACGCAGTATTTT. Its translation: CASSLAQNTETQYF.

This clonotype was observed at least ten times. J is TRBJ1-4 and V is TRBV7-9; tentative D call: TRBD1 (5 bases). Between the trimmed V and J ends, which lost 5 bases and 11 bases, there was a span of 18 bases. Germline V gene sequence: CDR1 SEHNR, CDR2 FQNEAQ (reference sequence). The CDR3 covers 14 residues. CDR3 sequence reads: CASSPATGELKLFF. As DNA, the CDR3 is TGTGCCAGCAGCCCAGCCACAGGAGAACTTAAACTGTTTTTT.

This clonotype was counted ten times or more. The chain carries TRBV9 and TRBJ2-3; weak D call: TRBD2 (5 bases). Germline V gene data show CDR1 as SGDLS and CDR2 as YYNGEE. The CDR3 contains 16 residues. V lost 0 bases to trimming and J lost 1 base, with 12 bases between them. As DNA, the CDR3 is TGTGCCAGCAGCGTAGAAGCTAGCATCGGCACAGATACGCAGTATTTT. This gives the protein CASSVEASIGTDTQYF.

This clonotype has ten or more counts. The V and J genes are TRBV28 and TRBJ2-4; 9 bases are shared with TRBD2. With 5 bases clipped from V and 6 bases from J, the junction kept 8 bases outside the gene matches. This CDR3 has 15 residues. CDR1 is MDHEN, CDR2 SYDVKM, per germline. The CDR3 region is CASSPYSGSLNIQYF. The CDR3 DNA reads TGTGCCAGCAGTCCTTATAGCGGGAGCTTAAACATTCAGTACTTC.

A single count supports this clonotype. This is likely a read error, given that the CDR3 carries no conserved phenylalanine or tryptophan at its end. The DNA is left out, because the CDR3 cannot be placed on it with certainty; the CDR3 is given as TCRdb lists it. The gene calls are TRBV19 and TRBJ1-5; the table's D call, TRBD1, was not checked against the DNA. Germline V CDR1 and CDR2: LNHDA, SQIVND (reference sequence). The CDR3 totals 14 residues, both ends included. CDR3: CASSITGSNQPQPL.

This clonotype has a count of ten or more. V and J are TRBV11-3 and TRBJ2-1, with TRBD2 matching over 9 bases. Germline CDR1 and CDR2: SGHNT and YENEEA. CDR3 size: 15 residues. With V trimmed by 5 bases and J by 7 bases, 9 bases remained unmatched. CDR3 sequence (DNA): TGTGCCAGCAGCCGGCGGGGGGGCCCGATTAATGAGCAGTTCTTC. It encodes CASSRRGGPINEQFF.

This clonotype was observed many times. This sequence joins TRBV6-1 and TRBJ2-1; TRBD2 matches at 13 bases. Germline values: CDR1 MNHNS, CDR2 SASEGT. J was trimmed by 2 bases and V by 7 bases; bases with no gene match: 8. The CDR3 is 17 residues long. The DNA of the CDR3 is TGTGCCAGCATCACCCTGGGACTAGCGGGAACCTACAATGAGCAGTTCTTC. This gives the protein CASITLGLAGTYNEQFF.

This clonotype was recorded many times. The chain couples TRBV20-1 to TRBJ2-5; TRBD2 agrees at 8 bases. Germline trimming cut 3 bases from V and 0 bases from J; bases unmatched to any gene: 6. The germline V gene encodes CDR1 DFQATT and CDR2 SNEGSKA (reference sequence). This CDR3 has 15 amino acids. CDR3: CSASKLAVNQETQYF. CDR3 nucleotides: TGCAGTGCTAGTAAACTAGCGGTGAACCAAGAGACCCAGTACTTC.

This sequence joins TRBV2 and TRBJ1-2; D is perhaps TRBD1 (5 bases). Trimming took 6 bases from V and 6 from J, leaving 17 bases between them. The germline V gene encodes CDR1 SNHLY and CDR2 FYNNEI. This CDR3 contains 14 residues. In DNA form, the CDR3 reads TGTGCCAGCAGCCGAGGGGTGACATATCATGGCTACACCTTC. Its protein is CASSRGVTYHGYTF.

At least ten counts were recorded for this clonotype. The rearrangement links TRBV7-2 to TRBJ2-7; possibly TRBD1 or TRBD2 for D (5 bases each). Germline V gene data show CDR1 as SGHTA and CDR2 as FQGNSA. V was clipped by 3 bases and J by 7 bases, with 10 bases between them. The CDR3 has 12 residues. DNA of the CDR3: TGTGCCAGCAGCTTGGGGGTAGGTGAGCAGTACTTC. Translated, it gives CASSLGVGEQYF.

About this clonotype: This may be a read error, as it is one base from a much larger clone. The V call is TRBV12-3 or TRBV12-4, the J call TRBJ2-2, with 9 bases matching TRBD2. This CDR3 spans 16 amino acids. CDR3 amino acids: CASSLWRGGWTGEVFF. As DNA, the CDR3 is TGTGCCAGCAGTTTGTGGCGGGGGGGGTGGACCGGGGAGGTGTTTTTT.

The gene calls are TRBV2 and TRBJ2-3; the match to TRBD1 covers 8 bases. CDR1 is SNHLY and CDR2 is FYNNEI in the germline V gene. The CDR3 runs to 14 residues. With V trimmed by 6 bases and J by 6 bases, 8 bases remained unmatched. CDR3 sequence (DNA): TGTGCCAGCAGGGGGGGACAGGATGTGGATACGCAGTATTTT. Translation gives CASRGGQDVDTQYF.

The CDR3 loop reads CASSLTSGGDLPYEQYF. The CDR3, as DNA: TGTGCCAGCAGCCTTACTAGCGGGGGGGACCTCCCGTACGAGCAGTACTTC. V gene TRBV5-5 combines with J gene TRBJ2-7, with 13 bases that match TRBD2. This CDR3 has 17 amino acids. V trimming: 4 bases; J trimming: 4 bases; junction bases outside the gene matches: 11. CDR1 SGHKS and CDR2 YYEKEE come from the germline V gene (reference sequence).

As concerns this clonotype: One junction end disagrees with the germline gene, perhaps due to a read error. The CDR3 sequence is CASSFMVQRPAF. CDR3 coding DNA: TGTGCCAGCAGCTTCATGGTCCAGCGCCCTGCGTTT. This chain uses TRBV7-9 with TRBJ1-1; no reliable D call. The germline gives CDR1 SEHNR, CDR2 FQNEAQ (reference sequence). The CDR3 runs to 12 residues.

This clonotype was detected ten times or more. This chain connects TRBV7-2 to TRBJ1-2; D possibly corresponds to TRBD1 (5 bases). In germline, CDR1 is SGHTA, CDR2 FQGNSA. There are 15 residues in the CDR3. V was clipped by 1 base and J by 2 bases, with 11 bases between them. CDR3 amino acids: CASSLVGGENYGYTF. DNA of the CDR3: TGTGCCAGCAGCTTAGTAGGAGGGGAAAACTATGGCTACACCTTC.

In regard to this clonotype: A read error is possible here, since a much larger clone lies one base away. The chain employs TRBV12-3 or TRBV12-4 and TRBJ2-2; the D gene is possibly TRBD1 (6 bases). The length of the CDR3 is 16 residues. V was shortened by 2 bases and J by 3 bases, with 13 bases between the two germline ends. CDR3 amino acids: CASSLSVRGDTGELFF. The CDR3, as DNA: TGTGCCAGCAGTTTATCGGTCAGGGGCGACACCGGGGAGCTGTTTTTT.

The rearrangement joins TRBV7-6 to TRBJ2-5; 7 nucleotides align to TRBD2. V shed 3 bases, J shed 4 bases, and the junction held 5 bases outside the gene matches. In germline, CDR1 is SGHVS, CDR2 FNYEAQ. The CDR3 length is 14 residues. The chain's CDR3 is CASSLPTSPETQYF. As DNA, the CDR3 is TGTGCCAGCAGCTTGCCGACTAGCCCAGAGACCCAGTACTTC. Full variable domain (remainder filled in from reference TRBV7-6 and TRBJ2-5): GAGVSQSPRYKVTKRGQDVALRCDPISGHVSLYWYRQALGQGPEFLTYFNYEAQQDKSGLPNDRFSAERPEGSISTLTIQRTEQRDSAMYRCASSLPTSPETQYFGPGTRLLVL.

Notes on this clonotype: A much bigger clone sits one base away, suggesting this may be a read error. As DNA, the CDR3 is TGTGCCAGCAGTGGTCCGAGACAGGGCCATAATTCACCCCTCCACTTT. Its translation is CASSGPRQGHNSPLHF. The V call is TRBV12-3 or TRBV12-4, the J call TRBJ1-6; 7 bases are shared with TRBD1. This CDR3 is built from 16 residues. The ends lost 5 bases at V and 5 bases at J; junction bases unmatched: 9.